The sequence of this T cell receptor beta chain was determined in a study of T-cell memory formation after mild COVID-19. Study information: TCR clusters were largely donor specific.

TCRdb reprocessed the 5' RACE reads via MiXCR and lists one record per CDR3 protein. The data show 100,000 to 120,000 distinct CDR3 sequences, 15% to 20% seen once. Study-wide results and limits: Balance between CD4 and CD8 was seen in clones contracting day 15 to 85, and a CD4+ lean was seen in later expanders. Among contracting clones, CD4+ were mainly CM/EM and CD8+ enriched in EMRA. Prior to infection, memory already included some responding clones, suggesting cross-reactive memory joined.

Comments on this clonotype: Antigen: not known.

Trimming pared 5 bases from V and 4 bases from J, leaving 6 bases between. Germline CDR1 reads MNHEY; CDR2 reads SVGAGI. This CDR3 spans 13 amino acids. The receptor was derived from a man younger than 35 who had mild COVID-19 (a few samples of this study predate the infection). Cell type and time point are not known. Sequenced: PBMCs or a T cell subset sorted from them (not recorded which). The V and J genes are TRBV6-5 and TRBJ2-6; D unresolved. CDR3: CASSNLGANVLTF. The CDR3 nucleotides read TGTGCCAGCAGTAACCTCGGGGCCAACGTCCTGACTTTC.